This T cell receptor beta chain is drawn from a study of T-cell memory formation after mild COVID-19. The overall study: TCR clusters were mostly confined to one donor each. Study-level findings and limits: A subset of responding clones appeared in pre-infection memory, suggesting cross-reactive memory joined. CM and EM subsets held most contracting CD4+ clones; EMRA held CD8+ ones.

Via MiXCR, TCRdb re-called the 5' RACE reads, giving one row per CDR3 protein. The top ten clones hold roughly 21% of a sample with about 400,000 distinct CDR3 sequences, roughly 18% of them seen once. Only a few counts were recorded for this clonotype. The antigen is undetermined. The V gene's germline CDR1 is SQVTM and CDR2 ANQGSEA. This CDR3 region has 15 residues. J was trimmed by 4 bases and V by 4 bases; bases with no gene match: 4. This TCR came from a man between 18 and 35 years old who had mild COVID-19 (a few samples of this study predate the infection). Cell type and time point are not known. The chain links TRBV29-1 to TRBJ2-1; 13 nucleotides agree with TRBD2. The material sequenced was PBMCs or a T cell subset sorted from them (not recorded which). The CDR3 coding sequence is TGCAGCGTTGGGGGACTAGCGGGGCCTTACAATGAGCAGTTCTTC. It is translated as CSVGGLAGPYNEQFF.